The 21 T cell receptor beta chains listed next were all sequenced from one sample in a study of molecular identifiers for immune sequencing clone quantification (dated by TCRdb to the late 2010s). Libraries were made using PCR. For sequencing, an Illumina HiSeq 4000 was employed. TCRdb reprocessing: public reads trimmed at Q25 with fastp, clones called with MiXCR, in-frame beta chains kept. A single entry per CDR3 protein holds the most common genes and DNA from its merged rows. The table for this sample lists over 600,000 distinct CDR3 sequences; about 20% of them were counted only once. Roughly 0.83% of the sample comes from the top ten. Material: naive CD8+ T cells from blood, with Jurkat cell RNA spiked in. Explained via the paper, the cell subset or site label denotes: FACS-sorted CD8+CD4-CCR7+CD45RA+ naive T cells. These receptors all come from a human donor in good health. Some libraries in this study had Jurkat cell RNA spiked in.

As for this clonotype: Germline and junction disagree at one end, which may indicate a read error. The chain combines TRBV2 with TRBJ2-7; 7 positions agree with TRBD1. Germline values: CDR1 SNHLY, CDR2 FYNNEI. CDR3 length: 15 amino acids. This CDR3 reads CASSDGDSLSYGQYF. The DNA for the CDR3 is TGTGCCAGCAGTGATGGGGACAGCCTCTCCTACGGGCAGTACTTC. Full variable domain (missing parts from reference TRBV2 and TRBJ2-7): EPEVTQTPSHQVTQMGQEVILRCVPISNHLYFYWYRQILGQKVEFLVSFYNNEISEKSEIFDDQFSVERPDGSNFTLKIRSTKLEDSAMYFCASSDGDSLSYGQYFGPGTRLTVT.

The chain recombines TRBV28 with TRBJ1-2, with 7 bases matching TRBD1. The CDR3 contains 17 residues. Germline V gene data show CDR1 as MDHEN and CDR2 as SYDVKM. Trimming at V came to 2 bases and at J to 3 bases, leaving 12 bases not matched to a gene. The CDR3 sequence: CASSLKPGQGGDYGYTF. CDR3 coding DNA: TGTGCCAGCAGTTTAAAGCCGGGGCAGGGGGGAGACTATGGCTACACCTTC.

As concerns this clonotype: This sequence may be a read error, since a much larger clone differs from it by one base. The chain uses TRBV4-3 and TRBJ2-2, with a possible D match to TRBD2 (5 bases). V gave up 0 bases and J gave up 6 bases, with 14 bases separating them. The CDR3 length is 16 residues. Germline V gene data show CDR1 as LGHNA and CDR2 as YSLEER. The CDR3 protein is CASSQDIGVAAGELFF. The CDR3 nucleotides read TGCGCCAGCAGCCAAGATATCGGGGTTGCCGCCGGGGAGCTGTTTTTT.

This clonotype was found many times. The V and J genes are TRBV20-1 and TRBJ1-3; D is uncertain. Germline V gene data show CDR1 as DFQATT and CDR2 as SNEGSKA (reference sequence). V lost 1 base to trimming and J lost 1 base, with 5 bases between them. The CDR3 totals 13 residues. The CDR3 spells CSARVGSGNTIYF. CDR3 sequence (DNA): TGCAGTGCTAGAGTAGGTTCTGGAAACACCATATATTTT.

The sample holds many counts of this clonotype. The CDR3 DNA follows: TGTGCCAGCAGGCCGGTTTTCCCAGATACGCAGTATTTT. Translation gives CASRPVFPDTQYF. The gene calls are TRBV12-3 or TRBV12-4 and TRBJ2-3, with D hard to call. Trimming took off 6 bases at V and 4 bases at J, with 11 bases between the two ends. CDR3 size: 13 residues.

Comments on this clonotype: A read error may account for a junction end that differs from germline. The J gene is TRBJ2-7, the V gene TRBV7-2; no firm D call. Germline values: CDR1 SGHTA, CDR2 FQGNSA. The CDR3 length is 17 residues. In nucleotides, the CDR3 is TGTGCCAGCAGCTTAAGGCGTGAAGCTGCCTTCTCCTACGAGCGGTACTTC. Encoded protein: CASSLRREAAFSYERYF.

This clonotype was detected ten times or more. This chain links TRBV7-9 with TRBJ1-1, with D perhaps TRBD1 (5 bases). V was trimmed by 3 bases and J by 0 bases, leaving 14 bases between them. The CDR3 sequence is 16 residues long. Per germline, CDR1 SEHNR and CDR2 FQNEAQ (reference sequence). CDR3 sequence: CASSFRPGEMNTEAFF. CDR3 in DNA: TGTGCCAGCAGCTTTCGGCCGGGGGAAATGAACACTGAAGCTTTCTTT.

This clonotype was recorded at least ten times. The chain uses TRBV12-3 or TRBV12-4 and TRBJ1-1, with TRBD1 matching 8 bases. V lost 7 bases, J lost 6 bases, and 7 bases stayed unmatched. The CDR3 spans 13 residues. CDR3 bases: TGTGCCAGCACTCTCGGACAGGGCTCTGAAGCTTTCTTT. This translates into CASTLGQGSEAFF.

This clonotype was recorded many times. The chain links TRBV6-2 or TRBV6-3 to TRBJ1-4, with TRBD1 as a possible D gene (5 bases). The CDR3 runs 15 residues. The germline V and J ends were trimmed by 6 bases and 0 bases, with 11 bases remaining between them. Germline CDR1 and CDR2: MNHEY and SVGEGT. CDR3 residues: CASSSRDSTNEKLFF. The DNA for the CDR3 is TGTGCCAGCAGCTCAAGGGACTCAACTAATGAAAAACTGTTTTTT.

In its sample, this clonotype was seen many times. The V gene is TRBV9, the J gene TRBJ2-1; 8 bases are shared with TRBD1. The CDR3 loop spans 14 amino acids. The germline V gene encodes CDR1 SGDLS and CDR2 YYNGEE. V was clipped by 4 bases and J by 9 bases; unmatched bases: 9. CDR3: CASSFPTGGGEQFF. CDR3 nucleotides: TGTGCCAGCAGCTTTCCAACAGGGGGAGGTGAGCAGTTCTTC. Variable domain in full (rest from reference TRBV9 and TRBJ2-1): DSGVTQTPKHLITATGQRVTLRCSPRSGDLSVYWYQQSLDQGLQFLIQYYNGEERAKGNILERFSAQQFPDLHSELNLSSLELGDSALYFCASSFPTGGGEQFFGPGTRLTVL.

This clonotype was observed at least ten times. The chain joins TRBV7-9 to TRBJ1-1, with a tentative D call TRBD1 (5 bases). The length of the CDR3 is 14 residues. Germline V gene sequence: CDR1 SEHNR, CDR2 FQNEAQ (reference sequence). Trimming removed 5 bases at V and 0 bases at J, with 10 bases between. CDR3 in amino acids: CASSRAGLNTEAFF. The CDR3 DNA reads as TGTGCCAGCAGCAGAGCAGGGTTGAACACTGAAGCTTTCTTT.

Many counts were recorded for this clonotype. Written as DNA, the CDR3 is TGTGCCAGTTGGGGCAGGAGAGGAAACACCATATATTTT. Its translation is CASWGRRGNTIYF. The genes are TRBV19 and TRBJ1-3; perhaps TRBD1 as D (5 bases). The ends were cut back, 8 bases at V and 4 bases at J, with 12 bases in the middle. Looked up from germline, CDR1 is LNHDA and CDR2 is SQIVND (reference sequence). The CDR3 has 13 residues.

This clonotype was detected ten times or more. The chain has TRBV13 and TRBJ2-3; TRBD1 is a possible D gene (5 bases). Trimming shortened V by 3 bases and J by 0 bases, and 7 bases separated the two germline ends. The CDR3 has 14 residues. Germline V lookup: CDR1 PRHDT, CDR2 FYEKMQ (reference sequence). The CDR3 sequence is CASSFDSSTDTQYF. The CDR3 nucleotides read TGTGCCAGCAGCTTCGACAGTAGCACAGATACGCAGTATTTT. Full variable domain (missing parts from reference TRBV13 and TRBJ2-3): AAGVIQSPRHLIKEKRETATLKCYPIPRHDTVYWYQQGPGQDPQFLISFYEKMQSDKGSIPDRFSAQQFSDYHSELNMSSLELGDSALYFCASSFDSSTDTQYFGPGTRLTVL.

Ten or more counts support this clonotype. The chain employs TRBV2 and TRBJ1-5, with D unclear. The germline gives CDR1 SNHLY, CDR2 FYNNEI. V dropped 1 base and J dropped 0 bases, with 7 bases sitting between them. The CDR3 spans 15 residues. The CDR3 DNA reads TGTGCCAGCAGTGAAGGGCAAAATAGCAATCAGCCCCAGCATTTT. Protein product: CASSEGQNSNQPQHF.

There are a few counts of this clonotype. This may come from a read error, since a much larger clone is one base off. V is TRBV6-2 or TRBV6-3 and J is TRBJ1-1, with TRBD1 identical over 7 bases. Germline V gives CDR1 MNHEY, CDR2 SVGEGT. V was pared by 7 bases and J by 5 bases, with 10 bases of the junction left unmatched. The CDR3 has 14 amino acids. The CDR3: CASIDVRGRTEAFF. CDR3 bases: TGTGCCAGCATCGATGTCAGGGGGAGGACTGAAGCTTTCTTT.

This clonotype was seen a handful of times. The J gene is TRBJ2-1, the V gene TRBV7-2; D is undetermined. Trimming cost V 0 bases and J 8 bases, with 5 bases left between them. This CDR3 is 12 amino acids long. The germline gives CDR1 SGHTA, CDR2 FQGNSA. Written as DNA, the CDR3 is TGTGCCAGCAGCTTAGCTTGGGATGAGCAGTTCTTC. It translates to CASSLAWDEQFF.

This clonotype was seen only once. A single base separates this from a much larger clone, so it may be a read error. The V gene is TRBV2, the J gene TRBJ2-7; 13 bases are a match to TRBD2. Germline-derived CDR1 and CDR2 are SNHLY and FYNNEI. The CDR3 is made up of 15 amino acids. The CDR3 DNA reads TGTGCCAGCAGTGAAGGGACTAGCGGGAGCTACGAGCGGTACTTC. Translation gives CASSEGTSGSYERYF.

Concerning this clonotype: This CDR3 is missing its conserved last phenylalanine or tryptophan, likely due to a read error. The rearrangement links TRBV28 to TRBJ2-3; the D call may be TRBD1 or TRBD2 (5 bases each). V was pared by 4 bases and J by 6 bases, with 17 bases between. CDR1 MDHEN and CDR2 SYDVKM come from the germline V gene. This CDR3 comprises 15 residues. In DNA form, the CDR3 reads TGTGCCAGCAGTTCTCTAGCCGGGGCGACCGATACGCAGTATTCT. It codes for CASSSLAGATDTQYS.

A word on this clonotype: This may arise from a read error, as a much more abundant clone is one base away. The chain recombines TRBV27 with TRBJ2-5, with D possibly TRBD1 on 6 matching bases. The CDR3 is made up of 15 amino acids. CDR1 is MNHEY and CDR2 is SMNVEV in the germline V gene (reference sequence). CDR3 in DNA: TGTGCCAGCAGTGACCCTATGGACAGCCAAGAGACCCGGTACTTC. This translates into CASSDPMDSQETRYF.

V and J are TRBV20-1 and TRBJ2-1; 14 nucleotides match TRBD2. The CDR3 is 15 amino acids. Germline lookup yields CDR1 DFQATT and CDR2 SNEGSKA (reference sequence). V lost 6 bases to trimming and J lost 7 bases; unmatched junction nucleotides: 8. CDR3 DNA: TGCAGTGCCCTCAGACTAGCGGGAGGGCAAAATGAGCAGTTCTTC. This sequence encodes CSALRLAGGQNEQFF.

The rearrangement uses TRBV19 and TRBJ1-1; weak D call: TRBD1 (6 bases). The V gene's germline CDR1 is LNHDA and CDR2 SQIVND (reference sequence). Trimming pared 3 bases from V and 3 bases from J, leaving 11 bases between. The CDR3 has 14 amino acids. CDR3 nucleotide sequence: TGTGCCAGTAGTATGGATACAGGGTACACTGAAGCTTTCTTT. Its translation is CASSMDTGYTEAFF.